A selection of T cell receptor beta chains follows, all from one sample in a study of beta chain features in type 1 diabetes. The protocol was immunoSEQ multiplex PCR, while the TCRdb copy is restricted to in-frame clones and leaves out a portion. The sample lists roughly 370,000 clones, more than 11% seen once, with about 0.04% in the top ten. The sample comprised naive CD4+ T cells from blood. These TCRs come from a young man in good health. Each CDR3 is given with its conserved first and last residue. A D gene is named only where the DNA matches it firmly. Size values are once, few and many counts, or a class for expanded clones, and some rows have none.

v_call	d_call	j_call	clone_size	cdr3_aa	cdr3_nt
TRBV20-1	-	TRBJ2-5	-	CSARNHWDQYF	TGCAGTGCGAGGAACCATTGGGACCAGTACTTC
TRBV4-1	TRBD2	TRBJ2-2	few	CASRPVTSEDTGELFF	TGCGCCAGCAGACCAGTGACTAGCGAGGACACCGGGGAGCTGTTTTTT
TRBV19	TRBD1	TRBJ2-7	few	CASTLRPFGGQGTYEQYF	TGTGCCAGTACCCTTCGTCCGTTTGGCGGACAGGGGACCTACGAGCAGTACTTC
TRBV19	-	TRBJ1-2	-	CASSIVRGGYTF	TGTGCCAGTAGTATAGTACGAGGCGGCTACACCTTC
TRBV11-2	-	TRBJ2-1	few	CASSLVAGATYNEQFF	TGTGCCAGCAGCTTAGTCGCGGGGGCAACCTACAATGAGCAGTTCTTC
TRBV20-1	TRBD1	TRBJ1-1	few	CSAIDRERAFF	TGCAGTGCGATCGACAGGGAACGGGCTTTCTTT
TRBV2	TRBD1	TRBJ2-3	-	CASARDRGSKQYF	TGTGCCAGCGCTCGGGACAGGGGGTCGAAGCAGTATTTT
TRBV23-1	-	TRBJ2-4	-	CASSHLWPKNIQYF	TGCGCCAGCAGTCACCTCTGGCCCAAAAACATTCAGTACTTC
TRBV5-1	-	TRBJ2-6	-	CASSLATGRSSGANVLTF	TGCGCCAGCAGCTTGGCGACAGGAAGAAGCTCTGGGGCCAACGTCCTGACTTTC
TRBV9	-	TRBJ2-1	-	CASSVGSSSYNEQFF	TGTGCCAGCAGCGTAGGGTCTAGCTCCTACAATGAGCAGTTCTTC
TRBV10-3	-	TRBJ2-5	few	CAIRDGNQETQYF	TGTGCCATCAGGGACGGAAACCAAGAGACCCAGTACTTC
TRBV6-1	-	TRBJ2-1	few	CASREQQGSYNEQFF	TGTGCCAGCAGGGAACAACAGGGATCCTACAATGAGCAGTTCTTC
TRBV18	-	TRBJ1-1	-	CASSPKAGGDTEAFF	TGTGCCAGCTCACCAAAGGCAGGTGGGGACACTGAAGCTTTCTTT
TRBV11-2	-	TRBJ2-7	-	CASSLNVNPSYEQYF	TGTGCCAGCAGCTTAAATGTTAATCCGTCCTACGAGCAGTACTTC
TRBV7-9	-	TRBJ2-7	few	CASSLEPQHGYEQYF	TGTGCCAGCAGCTTAGAACCACAGCATGGGTACGAGCAGTACTTC
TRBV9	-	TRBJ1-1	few	CASSVDTYTEAFF	TGTGCCAGCAGCGTAGACACCTACACTGAAGCTTTCTTT
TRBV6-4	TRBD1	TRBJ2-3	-	CASSAKGDRNTQYF	TGTGCCAGCAGTGCGAAGGGGGACAGAAATACGCAGTATTTT
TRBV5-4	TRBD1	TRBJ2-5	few	CASSLVQGAGETQYF	TGTGCCAGCAGCTTGGTTCAGGGGGCGGGTGAGACCCAGTACTTC
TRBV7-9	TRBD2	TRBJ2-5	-	CASAGLGWEETQYF	TGTGCCAGCGCCGGACTAGGGTGGGAGGAGACCCAGTACTTC
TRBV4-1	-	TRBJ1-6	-	CASSLRTANNSPLHF	TGCGCCAGCAGCCTACGGACAGCTAATAATTCACCCCTCCACTTT
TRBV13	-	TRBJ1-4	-	CASRNSNNEKLFF	TGTGCCAGCAGAAACAGTAATAATGAAAAACTGTTTTTT
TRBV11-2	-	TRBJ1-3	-	CASSLDPGNTIYF	TGTGCCAGCAGCTTAGATCCTGGAAACACCATATATTTT
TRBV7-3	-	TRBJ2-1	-	CASSLDYNEQFF	TGTGCCAGCAGCTTAGACTACAATGAGCAGTTCTTC
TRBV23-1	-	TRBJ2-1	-	CASSQIQVRVRNEQFF	TGCGCCAGCAGTCAAATACAAGTGAGGGTTCGGAATGAGCAGTTCTTC
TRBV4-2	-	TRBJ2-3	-	CASSQVPGKATDTQYF	TGTGCCAGCAGCCAAGTCCCAGGGAAGGCGACAGATACGCAGTATTTT
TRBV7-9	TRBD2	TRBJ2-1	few	CASSNSGFSYNEQFF	TGTGCCAGCAGCAATAGCGGGTTTTCCTACAATGAGCAGTTCTTC
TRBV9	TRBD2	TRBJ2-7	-	CASSVGSGGRQYF	TGTGCCAGCAGCGTAGGTAGCGGGGGCCGACAGTACTTC
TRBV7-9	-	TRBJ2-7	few	CASSLGTQPGEQYF	TGTGCCAGCAGCTTGGGTACACAGCCGGGCGAGCAGTACTTC
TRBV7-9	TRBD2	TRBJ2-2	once	CASSSMAGGYTGELFF	TGTGCCAGCAGCTCCATGGCGGGAGGGTACACCGGGGAGCTGTTTTTT
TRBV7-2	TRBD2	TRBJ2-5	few	CASSLRLAGGSQETQYF	TGTGCCAGCAGCTTAAGACTAGCGGGGGGATCACAAGAGACCCAGTACTTC
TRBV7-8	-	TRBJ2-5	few	CASSLGPGRETQYF	TGTGCCAGCAGCTTAGGCCCAGGGCGGGAGACCCAGTACTTC
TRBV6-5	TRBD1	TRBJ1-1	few	CASSSPGQGRGTEAFF	TGTGCCAGCAGTTCACCGGGACAGGGAAGAGGCACTGAAGCTTTCTTT
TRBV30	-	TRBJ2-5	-	CAWSVRLGQQETQYF	TGTGCCTGGAGTGTAAGGCTAGGCCAGCAAGAGACCCAGTACTTC
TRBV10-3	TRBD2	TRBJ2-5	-	CASRDLAVQETQYF	TGTGCCTCGAGAGACCTAGCGGTCCAAGAGACCCAGTACTTC
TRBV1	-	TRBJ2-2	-	CTSSQDWTSGSIAGELFF	TGCACCAGCAGCCAAGATTGGACTAGCGGGAGTATCGCCGGGGAGCTGTTTTTT
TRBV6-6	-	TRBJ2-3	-	CASGRYRPDTQYF	TGTGCCAGCGGAAGGTATCGGCCAGATACGCAGTATTTT
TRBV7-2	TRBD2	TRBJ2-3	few	CASSPLGRTRPPDTQYF	TGTGCCAGCAGCCCACTCGGGAGGACTAGGCCCCCAGATACGCAGTATTTT
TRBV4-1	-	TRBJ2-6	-	CASSRGLTGANVLTF	TGCGCCAGCAGCCGAGGGTTAACTGGGGCCAACGTCCTGACTTTC
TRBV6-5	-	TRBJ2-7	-	CASRYSPSNEQYF	TGTGCCAGCAGATATAGCCCCTCTAACGAGCAGTACTTC
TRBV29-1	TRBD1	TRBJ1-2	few	CSLQGASGYTF	TGCAGCCTCCAGGGGGCCAGTGGCTACACCTTC
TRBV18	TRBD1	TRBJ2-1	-	CASSPQRQGHEQFF	TGTGCCAGCTCACCACAGAGACAGGGACATGAGCAGTTCTTC
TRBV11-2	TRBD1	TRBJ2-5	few	CASSPFMTGDQETQYF	TGTGCCAGCAGCCCCTTTATGACAGGGGATCAGGAGACCCAGTACTTC
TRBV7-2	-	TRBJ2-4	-	CASSFDIAKNIQYF	TGTGCCAGCAGCTTCGATATAGCCAAAAACATTCAGTACTTC
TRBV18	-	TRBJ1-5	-	CASSGTTGDQPQHF	TGTGCCAGCTCCGGGACGACCGGGGATCAGCCCCAGCATTTT
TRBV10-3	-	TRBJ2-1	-	CAIRIQGSSYNEQFF	TGTGCCATCAGGATACAGGGAAGCTCCTACAATGAGCAGTTCTTC
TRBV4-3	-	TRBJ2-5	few	CASSQELAGLQETQYF	TGCGCCAGCAGCCAAGAGTTGGCAGGTCTTCAAGAGACCCAGTACTTC
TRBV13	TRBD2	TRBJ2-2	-	CASVGGRRTGELFF	TGTGCCAGCGTCGGCGGGAGGCGTACCGGGGAGCTGTTTTTT
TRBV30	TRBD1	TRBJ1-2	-	CATSTGDYGYTF	TGTGCCACATCGACAGGGGACTATGGCTACACCTTC
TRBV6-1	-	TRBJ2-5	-	CASSEAGAQETQYF	TGTGCCAGCAGTGAAGCCGGAGCACAAGAGACCCAGTACTTC
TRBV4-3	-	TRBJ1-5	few	CASSQRQGGQPQHF	TGCGCCAGCAGCCAACGCCAGGGCGGCCAGCCCCAGCATTTT
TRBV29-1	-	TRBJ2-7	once	CSVKGSYEQYF	TGCAGCGTTAAGGGCTCCTACGAGCAGTACTTC
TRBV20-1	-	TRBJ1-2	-	CSARQGTSSAF	TGCAGTGCTAGACAGGGTACGAGTAGCGCCTTC
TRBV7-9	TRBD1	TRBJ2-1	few	CASSFLPGQGSVVNEQFF	TGTGCCAGCAGCTTCCTCCCGGGACAGGGGTCGGTTGTCAATGAGCAGTTCTTC
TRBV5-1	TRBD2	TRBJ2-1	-	CASSFSGSGDEQFF	TGCGCCAGCAGCTTTAGCGGGAGCGGGGATGAGCAGTTCTTC
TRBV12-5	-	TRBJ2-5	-	CASGAGRQFQETQYF	TGTGCTAGTGGTGCGGGTCGACAGTTCCAAGAGACCCAGTACTTC
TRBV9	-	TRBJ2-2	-	CASSVEGGGRATGELFF	TGTGCCAGCAGCGTAGAAGGCGGGGGCCGAGCTACCGGGGAGCTGTTTTTT
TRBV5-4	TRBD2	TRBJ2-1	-	CASVTKPGTSGTNEQFF	TGTGCCAGCGTCACAAAGCCCGGGACTAGCGGAACCAATGAGCAGTTCTTC
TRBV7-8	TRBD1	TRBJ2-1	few	CASSRGQDFYNEQFF	TGTGCCAGCAGCCGCGGACAGGATTTCTACAATGAGCAGTTCTTC
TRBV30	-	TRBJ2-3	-	CAWSLLRVTGPPDTQYF	TGTGCCTGGAGTCTCCTTAGGGTGACAGGACCCCCAGATACGCAGTATTTT
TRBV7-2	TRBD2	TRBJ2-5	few	CASTTSGVQETQYF	TGTGCCAGCACAACTAGCGGGGTGCAAGAGACCCAGTACTTC